One and the same sample provided the 3 T cell receptor beta chains below, sequenced in a study of T-cell reconstitution after alpha-beta-depleted transplantation in children. Unique molecular identifiers featured in how the TCRbeta library was prepared. Each CDR3 protein gets one entry after TCRdb re-called the PCR reads with MiXCR. The sample consists of nearly 350,000 distinct CDR3 sequences, about 17% of them appearing once. Sequencing was performed on PBMCs, mostly from graft donor cells, taken 360 days after TCRalphabeta/CD19-depleted stem cell transplant. The receptors shown here come from a male patient between 2 and 10 years old who had a stem cell transplant for acute lymphoblastic leukemia, so the T cells may come from the graft donor.

The J gene is TRBJ2-1, the V gene TRBV10-2; the match to TRBD2 covers 9 bases. Germline assignment: CDR1 WSHSY and CDR2 SAAADI. The CDR3 has 17 residues. The ends lost 4 bases at V and 5 bases at J; junction bases unmatched: 12. CDR3 bases: TGCGCCAGCAGTGGCTTCCCCGGACTAGCGCGTAACAATGAGCAGTTCTTC. It codes for CASSGFPGLARNNEQFF.

The chain has TRBV12-3 or TRBV12-4 and TRBJ1-6; no clear D. Trimming left V 3 bases short and J 7 bases short, with 22 bases between. The CDR3 covers 18 residues. CDR3 nucleotide sequence: TGTGCCAGCAGTTTTAGGAGGGCAGGCGTTATGGGGAATTCACCCCTCCACTTT. It encodes CASSFRRAGVMGNSPLHF.

The chain employs TRBV12-3 or TRBV12-4 and TRBJ2-1; TRBD2 might be the D (5 bases). The CDR3 loop spans 17 amino acids. V lost 2 bases and J lost 1, with 15 bases in between. The CDR3 DNA reads as TGTGCCAGCAGTTTAAGTACCTGGCTAGCTTCCTACAATGAGCAGTTCTTC. It yields the protein CASSLSTWLASYNEQFF.